One and the same sample provided the 21 T cell receptor beta chains below, sequenced in a study of T cell responses to AZD1222 COVID-19 vaccine. Assay used: immunoSEQ multiplex PCR; TCRdb lists only in-frame clones, some missing. The sample records about 53,000 clones, approximately 88% being singletons. The sequenced sample was peripheral blood, obtained on day 0 of AZD1222 vaccination. The receptors derive from an adult in good health.

The V gene is TRBV10-3, the J gene TRBJ1-6; 7 bases align to TRBD1. Germline V lookup: CDR1 ENHRY, CDR2 SYGVKD. This CDR3 region has 16 residues. The J segment lost 5 bases and the V segment lost 0 bases, leaving 4 bases of the junction unmatched. CDR3 DNA: TGTGCCATCAGTGAGTCGTCGGGACAGAATAATTCACCCCTCCACTTT. Translating gives CAISESSGQNNSPLHF.

The chain is built from TRBV6-5 and TRBJ1-3; 7 nucleotides agree with TRBD1. V was pared by 8 bases and J by 0 bases, with 7 bases of the junction left unmatched. The CDR3 loop spans 15 amino acids. Germline V gene data show CDR1 as MNHEY and CDR2 as SVGAGI. The CDR3 DNA sequence: TGTGCCAGCCAGGACAGGCTCAGCTCTGGAAACACCATATATTTT. This codes for CASQDRLSSGNTIYF.

This clone has just a few counts. The CDR3, as DNA: TGTGCCAGCAGTACGGACATCCCGTCCCAGCATTTT. Amino acid sequence: CASSTDIPSQHF. The genes are TRBV2 and TRBJ1-5, with a possible D match to TRBD1 (5 bases). The CDR3 covers 12 residues. The germline V and J ends were trimmed by 5 bases and 11 bases, with 13 bases remaining between them. Per germline, CDR1 SNHLY and CDR2 FYNNEI.

The genes are TRBV3-1 (or the pseudogene TRBV3-2) and TRBJ2-1; D is unclear. Trimming took off 0 bases at V and 3 bases at J, with 6 bases between the two ends. From germline, CDR1 is LGHDT and CDR2 YNNKEL (reference sequence). The length of the CDR3 is 14 residues. CDR3 region: CASSQDGVYNEQFF. The CDR3 region has the DNA TGTGCCAGCAGCCAAGATGGGGTCTACAATGAGCAGTTCTTC.

The V gene is TRBV5-1, the J gene TRBJ1-1, with 7 bases that match TRBD1. CDR1 SGHRS and CDR2 YFSETQ come from the germline V gene. The CDR3 is 15 residues long. With V trimmed by 4 bases and J by 0 bases, 6 bases remained unmatched. The CDR3 spells CASSPTGNVNTEAFF. The CDR3 region has the DNA TGCGCCAGCAGCCCGACAGGGAACGTGAACACTGAAGCTTTCTTT.

This clone was seen just once. CDR3 nucleotide sequence: TGTGCCAGCAGCATACGGACAGGGCTGGTAGTTGATAATTCACCCCTCCACTTT. This codes for CASSIRTGLVVDNSPLHF. The chain carries TRBV7-8 and TRBJ1-6, with TRBD1 matching over 8 bases. The trim removed 5 bases at V and 5 bases at J, leaving 14 bases unmatched. There are 18 residues in the CDR3. Germline V CDR1 and CDR2: SGHVS, FQNEAQ.

V and J are TRBV7-9 and TRBJ1-1, with D tentatively TRBD1 (5 bases). V was pared by 3 bases and J by 6 bases, with 17 bases between. The CDR3 spans 15 residues. Germline-derived CDR1 and CDR2 are SEHNR and FQNEAQ (reference sequence). The CDR3 DNA is TGTGCCAGCAGCTTTGGGGGACTGGGTGCCGCTGAAGCTTTCTTT. This codes for CASSFGGLGAAEAFF.

The genes are TRBV2 and TRBJ2-1, with D possibly being TRBD1 (8 bases). The V gene's germline CDR1 is SNHLY and CDR2 FYNNEI. The V gene lost 4 bases and the J gene lost 4 bases, with 11 bases spanning the gap. The CDR3 extends over 14 amino acids. CDR3 sequence: CASSAQGGYNEQFF. In nucleotides, the CDR3 is TGTGCCAGCAGTGCACAGGGGGGGTACAATGAGCAGTTCTTC.

This chain uses TRBV11-2 with TRBJ1-1, with D uncertain. The V gene's germline CDR1 is SGHAT and CDR2 FQNNGV. V gave up 0 bases and J gave up 3 bases, with 5 bases separating them. This CDR3 comprises 13 residues. The CDR3 DNA sequence: TGTGCCAGCAGCTTAGATTTCGACACTGAAGCTTTCTTT. Its protein product is CASSLDFDTEAFF.

The chain links TRBV19 to TRBJ1-5; D is ambiguous. Trimming shortened V by 9 bases and J by 3 bases, and 18 bases separated the two germline ends. The CDR3 is 15 amino acids. CDR1 is LNHDA and CDR2 is SQIVND in the germline V gene (reference sequence). As DNA, the CDR3 is TGTGCCAGCACTACCGCGAGTGAGAACAATCAGCCCCAGCATTTT. Encoded protein: CASTTASENNQPQHF. The entire variable domain, with the rest obtained from reference TRBV19 and TRBJ1-5, is as follows: DGGITQSPKYLFRKEGQNVTLSCEQNLNHDAMYWYRQDPGQGLRLIYYSQIVNDFQKGDIAEGYSVSREKKESFPLTVTSAQKNPTAFYLCASTTASENNQPQHFGDGTRLSIL.

The genes are TRBV5-6 and TRBJ2-1; TRBD2 is a possible D gene (6 bases). CDR3 length equals 12 residues. The V gene lost 1 base and the J gene lost 9 bases, with 8 bases spanning the gap. Germline loops: CDR1 SGHDT, CDR2 YYEEEE. CDR3 loop: CASSLRGTEQFF. CDR3 in DNA: TGTGCCAGCAGCTTGCGGGGGACTGAGCAGTTCTTC.

The CDR3 DNA reads TGTGCCACCAGTGAGCCGACCGGGACTCCCCATGGAGAGCAGTTCTTC. Its protein is CATSEPTGTPHGEQFF. The chain is built from TRBV24-1 and TRBJ2-1; maybe TRBD2 (6 bases). Germline V lookup: CDR1 KGHDR, CDR2 SFDVKD. There are 16 residues in the CDR3. V was clipped by 4 bases and J by 10 bases, with 22 bases between them.

The chain links TRBV5-1 to TRBJ2-2; tentative D call: TRBD2 (7 bases). The CDR3 extends over 15 amino acids. V lost 1 base, J lost 3 bases, and 10 bases lay in between. Germline lookup yields CDR1 SGHRS and CDR2 YFSETQ. DNA for the CDR3: TGCGCCAGCAGCTTGTTAGGGGGGGACACCGGGGAGCTGTTTTTT. It is translated as CASSLLGGDTGELFF. The full variable domain, rest sourced from reference TRBV5-1 and TRBJ2-2, is KAGVTQTPRYLIKTRGQQVTLSCSPISGHRSVSWYQQTPGQGLQFLFEYFSETQRNKGNFPGRFSGRQFSNSRSEMNVSTLELGDSALYLCASSLLGGDTGELFFGEGSRLTVL.

The V call is TRBV28, the J call TRBJ1-1; D gene unclear. Germline V gene sequence: CDR1 MDHEN, CDR2 SYDVKM. The CDR3 contains 14 residues. The V gene lost 6 bases and the J gene lost 1 base, with 12 bases spanning the gap. The CDR3 region is CASRPRTANTEAFF. In DNA form, the CDR3 reads TGTGCCAGCAGACCCCGGACGGCGAACACTGAAGCTTTCTTT.

The chain carries TRBV14 and TRBJ2-7, with 7 positions matching TRBD2. CDR3 size: 13 residues. Germline trimming cut 4 bases from V and 7 bases from J; bases unmatched to any gene: 7. Germline-derived CDR1 and CDR2 are SGHDN and FVKESK. For the CDR3, the DNA is TGTGCCAGCAGCCGACTTATGGGGGGGGAGCAGTACTTC. This gives the protein CASSRLMGGEQYF.

The rearrangement links TRBV7-3 to TRBJ2-7, with D tentatively TRBD2 (5 bases). The CDR3 is made up of 14 amino acids. The germline V gene has CDR1 SGHTA and CDR2 FQGTGA. Trimming took off 5 bases at V and 3 bases at J, with 14 bases between the two ends. Written as DNA, the CDR3 is TGTGCCAGCAGCGCACGCGGTGGAGGCTACGAGCAGTACTTC. Residues: CASSARGGGYEQYF.

The chain is built from TRBV7-8 and TRBJ1-1; a possible D gene is TRBD1 (5 bases). The V gene's germline CDR1 is SGHVS and CDR2 FQNEAQ. V dropped 2 bases and J dropped 1 base, with 8 bases sitting between them. The CDR3 extends over 14 amino acids. CDR3 nucleotide sequence: TGTGCCAGCAGCTTACCTAGGGGGAACACTGAAGCTTTCTTT. It yields the protein CASSLPRGNTEAFF.

The V gene is TRBV6-4, the J gene TRBJ2-1; TRBD1 or TRBD2 may be the D gene (5 bases each). CDR3 length equals 14 residues. The V end was cut by 4 bases, the J end by 2 bases, with 9 bases between. CDR1 and CDR2 (germline): MRHNA, SNTAGT. In DNA, the CDR3 is TGTGCCAGCAGTGGGGACGATACCTACAATGAGCAGTTCTTC. It encodes CASSGDDTYNEQFF.

The genes are TRBV19 and TRBJ1-5; D gene uncertain. CDR3 length: 15 amino acids. The V gene's germline CDR1 is LNHDA and CDR2 SQIVND (reference sequence). Trimming stripped 5 bases from V and 7 bases from J, with 18 bases between. DNA of the CDR3: TGTGCCAGTAGTGTAATCCGGGCACTGTCCCAGCCCCAGCATTTT. As protein: CASSVIRALSQPQHF.

The rearrangement uses TRBV7-9 and TRBJ1-1; the D gene is possibly TRBD1 (5 bases). V dropped 1 base and J dropped 0 bases, with 6 bases sitting between them. Germline CDR1 and CDR2: SEHNR and FQNEAQ (reference sequence). This CDR3 has 14 residues. The DNA of the CDR3 is TGTGCCAGCAGCTTAGAGGGGTTGAACACTGAAGCTTTCTTT. It specifies CASSLEGLNTEAFF.

The genes are TRBV28 and TRBJ1-1, with 7 bases aligning to TRBD1. CDR1 and CDR2 (germline): MDHEN, SYDVKM. The CDR3 length is 12 residues. J was trimmed by 8 bases and V by 1 base; bases with no gene match: 1. The CDR3 sequence: CASSLSTGEAFF. The CDR3 coding sequence is TGTGCCAGCAGTTTATCGACAGGGGAAGCTTTCTTT.